This T cell receptor (beta chain) was captured in a study of blood T cell repertoires in COVID-19. Study-level information: Material from acute and convalescent COVID-19 was sourced from the United States, Italy and Spain. In each case, the material was cDNA or gDNA derived from T cells, B-cell-depleted T cells, or PBMCs.

This clone is classed as medium-sized. Original processing notes: Scientists estimated how many nucleated cells there were by amplifying reference gene primers. TCRdb keeps only in-frame clones here, not all; method: immunoSEQ multiplex PCR. The DNA was the basis for D and trimming; V, J and clone size are from that table. The table has under 60,000 clones, around four fifths seen once. The CDR3 spans 16 residues. Germline V gene lookup returns CDR1 MNHEY and CDR2 SVGEGT. The V and J ends lost 0 bases and 7 bases respectively, with 15 bases between them. The sequence came from a human donor in a cohort sampled during active COVID-19. This chain uses TRBV6-2 or TRBV6-3 with TRBJ2-2, with TRBD2 as a possible D gene (6 bases). Input material: peripheral blood. The CDR3 bases are TGTGCCAGCAGTTACTCGAATTTCCTAGCGAACGGGGAGCTGTTTTTT. Translating gives CASSYSNFLANGELFF.